This TCR beta chain derives from a study of blood T cell repertoires in COVID-19 (dated by TCRdb to 2019 to 2021). Looking at the study overall: Collaborator samples came from the United States, Italy and Spain and covered acute and convalescent phases of COVID-19. The prospective study material was composed of cDNA or gDNA derived from T cells, B-cell-depleted T cells, or PBMCs. Subjects who had been exposed to COVID-19, were actively infected with it, or had recovered from it provided the deeply sampled blood TCRbeta repertoires that made up the dataset. The repertoires were released in a freely available public database meant as a resource for research on the immune response to SARS-CoV-2. The samples were drawn from two sources: the first 160 participants of the ongoing ImmuneRACE study, and 1,200 or so subjects contributed by 6 global collaborators. Sample metadata almost always included a de-identified subject ID, COVID-19 status, age in years and sex. Where available, HLA class I and class II types were obtained from metadata supplied by the sample provider rather than from assay-based typing.

A second Seattle source provided samples from volunteer blood donors who had recovered from COVID-19. Whole blood was collected in K2EDTA tubes by collaborating institutions according to the institutions' own protocols. For TCRbeta analysis, collaborators shipped samples in one of three forms: frozen whole blood, isolated PBMCs, or DNA extracted from either of those sample types. Concerning this clone itself: Its antigen remains undetermined. Per-base quality was not reported, and no clone a single base away is much larger than it.

The paper's findings and limits, for the study overall: The amount of clinical and demographic metadata varied by source and participant and was provided uncurated.

CDR1 SGDLS and CDR2 YYNGEE are derived from the germline V gene. A distance of 14 bases separates the germline ends of V and J, which lose 0 bases and 6 bases respectively. Taken from cysteine to phenylalanine, the CDR3 has 15 residues. The entry retains the CDR3 DNA only, 45 bases that are in frame from base 1. TCRbeta CDR3 regions were amplified from genomic DNA by means of the immunoSEQ Assay, a bias-controlled multiplex PCR. Processing in the source paper ran as follows. Nucleated cell counts per sample were estimated from amplification of reference gene primers within the assay. Sequence reads were collapsed and filtered to measure the absolute abundance of every unique TCRbeta CDR3 rearrangement. For each sample, productive Simpson clonality was calculated by taking the square root of Simpson's diversity index across productive rearrangements. TCRdb retrieved this table from immuneACCESS and kept in-frame rearrangements only. Not all clones are present; in checked studies, unresolved V genes account for under half, and no reason is known for the remainder. Clonal size and the V and J genes are those of that table, whereas D and trimming came from the DNA. Across this sample there are approximately 240,000 clones, with roughly 84% seen only once. The ten largest make up 2.9% of the sample.

Sequenced: peripheral blood. The sequence came from a man in his fifties who had recovered from COVID-19. The chain is encoded by TRBV9 joined to TRBJ2-3; the D segment cannot be called with confidence. This receptor carries the CDR3 CASSVDSGPRDTQYF. At the DNA level, the sequence is TGTGCCAGCAGCGTAGACAGTGGGCCCCGGGATACGCAGTATTTT.